The rows below give T cell receptor beta chains drawn from one sample of a study of blood T cell repertoires in COVID-19. This table comes from immunoSEQ multiplex PCR, and its TCRdb copy is limited to in-frame clones, with some not included. The top ten clones hold around 13% of a sample with about 220,000 clones, about 84% of them seen once. The sample consisted of peripheral blood. All receptors derive from a human donor in a cohort sampled during active COVID-19. The CDR3 runs from the conserved cysteine through the conserved F or W. The order of the fields is CDR3 length, V gene, J gene, clone size, D gene, CDR3 protein, CDR3 DNA. D genes are given only for firm matches. Not every row has a clone size; where given, it reads once, few, many or a size class.

13	TRBV3-1/TRBV3-2	TRBJ1-2	NA	NA	CASRNRDSYGYTF	TGTGCCAGCAGGAACCGGGACTCTTATGGCTACACCTTC
13	TRBV28	TRBJ1-4	once	NA	CASTLTTNEKLFF	TGTGCCAGCACACTAACGACTAATGAAAAACTGTTTTTT
15	TRBV5-1	TRBJ2-1	NA	TRBD2	CASSISAGGHNEQFF	TGCGCCAGCAGCATCTCGGCGGGGGGCCACAATGAGCAGTTCTTC
13	TRBV4-1	TRBJ2-5	NA	NA	CASSQDREGTQYF	TGCGCCAGCAGCCAAGATCGGGAAGGGACCCAGTACTTC
17	TRBV12-5	TRBJ1-6	few	NA	CASGLRNSSSYNSPLHF	TGTGCTAGTGGCCTGAGAAACAGCTCCTCTTATAATTCACCCCTCCACTTT
12	TRBV24-1	TRBJ1-2	NA	NA	CATSGSGDGYTF	TGTGCCACCAGTGGATCCGGGGATGGCTACACCTTC
15	TRBV14	TRBJ1-4	NA	NA	CASRLHHAPNEKLFF	TGTGCCAGCAGACTTCACCACGCACCTAATGAAAAACTGTTTTTT
12	TRBV18	TRBJ2-7	NA	NA	CASSPTAYEQYF	TGTGCCAGCTCACCTACAGCCTACGAGCAGTACTTC
14	TRBV10-3	TRBJ1-2	NA	NA	CAISESAGYVGYTF	TGTGCCATCAGTGAGTCAGCCGGGTACGTTGGCTACACCTTC
13	TRBV19	TRBJ2-7	NA	NA	CASSPGSSIEQYF	TGTGCCAGTAGTCCCGGGTCCTCCATCGAGCAGTACTTC
15	TRBV4-3	TRBJ2-4	NA	TRBD2	CASSQVWTSGNIQYF	TGCGCCAGCAGCCAAGTGTGGACTAGCGGGAACATTCAGTACTTC
15	TRBV28	TRBJ2-7	NA	NA	CASSVETDFTYEQYF	TGTGCCAGCAGTGTCGAAACTGACTTTACCTACGAGCAGTACTTC
12	TRBV5-1	TRBJ2-5	NA	NA	CASSQDQETQYF	TGCGCCAGCAGCCAGGACCAAGAGACCCAGTACTTC
14	TRBV10-1	TRBJ2-5	NA	NA	CASRTRQDRETQYF	TGCGCCAGCAGGACACGGCAAGACAGAGAGACCCAGTACTTC
18	TRBV18	TRBJ2-6	NA	TRBD1	CASSPLGQQSSGANVLTF	TGTGCCAGCTCACCGTTGGGACAGCAGAGCTCTGGGGCCAACGTCCTGACTTTC
15	TRBV19	TRBJ1-4	NA	NA	CASSIVRSTNEKLFF	TGTGCCAGTAGTATAGTGAGATCAACTAATGAAAAACTGTTTTTT
16	TRBV5-1	TRBJ2-7	NA	TRBD2	CASSLELGTSFHEQYF	TGCGCCAGCAGCTTGGAGTTGGGGACTAGCTTCCACGAGCAGTACTTC
13	TRBV30	TRBJ1-4	NA	NA	CAWSDRANEKLFF	TGTGCCTGGAGTGACAGGGCCAACGAAAAACTGTTTTTT
15	TRBV11-2	TRBJ1-3	many	NA	CASSLEGGSGNTIYF	TGTGCCAGCAGCTTAGAAGGGGGCTCTGGAAACACCATATATTTT
18	TRBV10-3	TRBJ2-3	NA	NA	CAISDPRTGTINTDTQYF	TGTGCCATCAGTGACCCAAGGACAGGGACTATCAACACAGATACGCAGTATTTT
14	TRBV18	TRBJ1-6	NA	TRBD1	CASSPSDRVNPLHF	TGTGCCAGCTCACCGTCCGACAGGGTAAACCCCCTCCACTTT
15	TRBV7-3	TRBJ2-1	NA	TRBD2	CASSLKTSGVGEQFF	TGTGCCAGCAGCTTAAAGACTAGCGGGGTAGGTGAGCAGTTCTTC
14	TRBV11-3	TRBJ2-7	NA	TRBD1	CASSLPGQGSEQYF	TGTGCCAGCAGCTTACCTGGACAGGGAAGCGAGCAGTACTTC
15	TRBV7-2	TRBJ1-2	NA	TRBD1	CASSLVQGAGRGYTF	TGTGCCAGCAGCTTAGTGCAGGGGGCGGGTAGAGGCTACACCTTC
15	TRBV24-1	TRBJ1-4	once	TRBD1	CATSESGTVNEKLFF	TGTGCCACCAGTGAGTCCGGGACAGTGAATGAAAAACTGTTTTTT
11	TRBV30	TRBJ1-5	NA	NA	CAWGPTGPQHF	TGTGCCTGGGGACCGACTGGGCCCCAGCATTTT
12	TRBV3-1/TRBV3-2	TRBJ2-1	NA	NA	CASSQAQYEQFF	TGTGCCAGCAGCCAAGCGCAGTATGAGCAGTTCTTC
16	TRBV7-9	TRBJ1-1	few	NA	CASSLLFDSDGTEAFF	TGTGCCAGCAGCTTATTATTTGACAGCGATGGTACTGAAGCTTTCTTT
15	TRBV14	TRBJ1-6	once	NA	CASSQQTGGNSPLHF	TGTGCCAGCAGCCAGCAGACAGGAGGTAATTCACCCCTCCACTTT
13	TRBV18	TRBJ2-7	NA	NA	CASSPLPSYEQYF	TGTGCCAGCTCACCACTCCCTAGTTACGAGCAGTACTTC
16	TRBV28	TRBJ2-5	NA	TRBD2	CASSPGTSGYQETQYF	TGTGCCAGCAGCCCTGGGACTAGCGGGTACCAAGAGACCCAGTACTTC
13	TRBV27	TRBJ2-3	NA	NA	CASRTGSTDTQYF	TGTGCCAGCAGGACAGGAAGCACAGATACGCAGTATTTT
17	TRBV9	TRBJ2-3	NA	TRBD2	CASSVRIERESTDTQYF	TGTGCCAGCAGCGTAAGGATCGAGCGGGAAAGCACAGATACGCAGTATTTT
12	TRBV5-1	TRBJ2-7	medium-sized	NA	CASSWTAYEQYF	TGCGCCAGCAGCTGGACTGCCTACGAGCAGTACTTC
15	TRBV9	TRBJ1-4	NA	TRBD1	CASSGPGQGERKLFF	TGTGCCAGCAGCGGACCTGGACAGGGGGAGAGAAAACTGTTTTTT
14	TRBV28	TRBJ2-2	NA	NA	CASSFSQGTGELFF	TGTGCCAGCAGTTTTTCTCAGGGGACCGGGGAGCTGTTTTTT
14	TRBV28	TRBJ1-1	NA	NA	CASSSLGGRTEAFF	TGTGCCAGCAGTTCTTTAGGAGGGAGAACTGAAGCTTTCTTT
13	TRBV28	TRBJ1-1	NA	TRBD1	CASRPGQGTEAFF	TGTGCCAGCAGGCCGGGACAGGGCACTGAAGCTTTCTTT
15	TRBV14	TRBJ2-1	NA	NA	CASSLPLGLRNEQFF	TGTGCCAGCAGCCTACCCCTGGGACTCCGCAATGAGCAGTTCTTC
19	TRBV21-1	TRBJ2-5	NA	NA	CASSKVGTSGRPRQETQYF	TGTGCCAGCAGCAAAGTGGGAACTAGCGGGAGACCGCGACAAGAGACCCAGTACTTC
15	TRBV10-3	TRBJ2-2	NA	NA	CAISRDSANTGELFF	TGTGCCATCAGTAGGGACTCAGCGAACACCGGGGAGCTGTTTTTT
14	TRBV3-1/TRBV3-2	TRBJ1-1	NA	NA	CASSMVAVDTEAFF	TGTGCCAGCAGTATGGTGGCCGTGGACACTGAAGCTTTCTTT
14	TRBV19	TRBJ1-6	few	TRBD1	CASSTGQYNSPLHF	TGTGCCAGTAGTACGGGACAGTATAATTCACCCCTCCACTTT
15	TRBV4-2	TRBJ2-3	NA	TRBD2	CASSPTSGGVDTQYF	TGTGCCAGCAGCCCGACTAGCGGGGGGGTAGATACGCAGTATTTT
15	TRBV5-1	TRBJ1-1	NA	TRBD1	CASSLPGGANTEAFF	TGCGCCAGCAGCTTGCCAGGGGGCGCGAACACTGAAGCTTTCTTT
13	TRBV5-1	TRBJ2-3	NA	NA	CASSRGPRDTQYF	TGCGCCAGCAGCAGGGGCCCTCGAGATACGCAGTATTTT
14	TRBV2	TRBJ1-4	NA	NA	CASILDRGEEKLFF	NA
14	TRBV28	TRBJ2-7	NA	TRBD1	CASGATDREVEQYF	TGTGCCAGCGGAGCCACGGACAGGGAGGTCGAGCAGTACTTC
17	TRBV14	TRBJ2-7	NA	NA	CASSQDWGGTLAYEQYF	TGTGCCAGCAGCCAAGATTGGGGTGGGACTCTCGCCTACGAGCAGTACTTC
13	TRBV5-1	TRBJ2-7	NA	NA	CASSFTSSYEQYF	TGCGCCAGCAGCTTTACGAGCTCCTACGAGCAGTACTTC
13	TRBV11-2	TRBJ2-7	NA	TRBD1	CASSPHRGGEQYF	TGTGCCAGCAGCCCCCACAGGGGCGGCGAGCAGTACTTC
14	TRBV7-2	TRBJ2-5	NA	TRBD1	CASSRDRVRETQYF	TGTGCCAGCAGTCGGGACAGGGTTCGAGAGACCCAGTACTTC
16	TRBV28	TRBJ2-7	NA	TRBD1	CASSSSGQGAFYEQYF	TGTGCCAGCAGTAGCTCGGGACAGGGGGCTTTCTACGAGCAGTACTTC
15	TRBV29-1	TRBJ2-7	NA	TRBD2	CSVATGGGLAGALYF	TGCAGCGTTGCGACAGGGGGAGGACTAGCGGGAGCTCTGTACTTC
14	TRBV2	TRBJ1-3	NA	TRBD1	CASLGQGARNTIYF	TGTGCCAGCCTCGGACAGGGGGCCCGAAACACCATATATTTT
14	TRBV19	TRBJ2-1	few	NA	CASSYRGGTNEQFF	TGTGCCAGTAGTTACAGGGGGGGGACTAATGAGCAGTTCTTC
13	TRBV18	TRBJ1-2	NA	NA	CASSPQESYGYTF	TGTGCCAGCTCACCACAGGAGTCCTATGGCTACACCTTC